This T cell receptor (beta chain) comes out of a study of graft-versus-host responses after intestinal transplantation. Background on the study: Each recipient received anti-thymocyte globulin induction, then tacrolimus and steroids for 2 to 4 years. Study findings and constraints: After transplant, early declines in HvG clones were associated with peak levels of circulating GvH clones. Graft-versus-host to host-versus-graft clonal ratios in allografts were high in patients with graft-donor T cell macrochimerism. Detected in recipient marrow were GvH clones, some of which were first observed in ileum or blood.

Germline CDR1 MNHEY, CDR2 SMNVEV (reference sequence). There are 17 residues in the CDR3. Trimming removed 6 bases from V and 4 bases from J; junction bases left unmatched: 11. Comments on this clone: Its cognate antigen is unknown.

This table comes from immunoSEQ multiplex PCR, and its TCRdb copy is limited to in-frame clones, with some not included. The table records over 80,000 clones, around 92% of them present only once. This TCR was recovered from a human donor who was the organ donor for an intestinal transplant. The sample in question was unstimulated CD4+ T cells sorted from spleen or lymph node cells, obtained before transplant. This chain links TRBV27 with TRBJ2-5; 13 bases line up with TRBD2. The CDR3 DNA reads TGTGCCAGCAGAGGACTAGCGGGGGCTCGAGGGGCAGAGACCCAGTACTTC. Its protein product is CASRGLAGARGAETQYF.